The clone carrying this TCR beta chain was detected a few times. Its specificity is unknown. The conserved phenylalanine or tryptophan normally closing the CDR3 is absent here, so this likely arose from a read error. It is unclear where the CDR3 begins or ends on the DNA, so no DNA is shown, and the CDR3 is as TCRdb lists it. This entry comes from a study of read filtering for tumor transcriptome and immune sequencing. Overall study context: TCR-mapped reads were about 3.5 to 10.27 million with IR-seq versus 85 to 1273 with RNA-seq. Study results and caveats: In IR-seq, single-read clonotypes were roughly 80% of clonotypes but approximately 3.5% of reads.

The library was built from 400 ng RNA with molecular barcoded adaptors for alpha/delta and beta/gamma chains. TCRdb re-derived calls from the reads in MiXCR, one entry per CDR3 protein. This sample has about 130,000 distinct CDR3 sequences, with roughly 13% found just once. The CDR3 is 18 amino acids long, termini counted. This chain links TRBV12-2 with TRBJ2-1; the table calls TRBD2, which could not be checked here. TRBV12-2 is recorded as a pseudogene. This receptor was identified in a donor aged 40 or over with multiple myeloma. The specimen was a population of CD138-negative cells sorted from bone marrow. The CDR3 reads CASRLGPLAGGLKNEQFI.